This entry concerns a single TCR beta chain. Original processing methods: The authors estimated nucleated cell counts from reference gene primer amplification. TCRdb's copy holds only in-frame clones and misses some; the assay was immunoSEQ multiplex PCR. That table furnishes V, J and clone size, whereas the DNA furnished D and trimming. The table includes 85,000 to 95,000 clones, 86% detected once. The CDR3 covers 16 residues. Trimming removed 3 bases from V and 0 bases from J; junction bases left unmatched: 10. CDR1 DFQATT and CDR2 SNEGSKA come from the germline V gene (reference sequence). This sample was included in a study of blood T cell repertoires in COVID-19. Across the study: Both acute and convalescent COVID-19 samples were obtained from the United States, Italy and Spain. PBMCs, B-cell-depleted T cells, or T cells were the source of the cDNA or gDNA that made up the material.

The chain has TRBV20-1 and TRBJ2-7; 8 nucleotides line up with TRBD2. This TCR was sampled from a woman over 75 with acute or convalescent COVID-19. What was sequenced was peripheral blood. The CDR3 region is CSASDPRGAISYEQYF. CDR3 nucleotides: TGCAGTGCTAGTGACCCGCGGGGGGCGATCTCCTACGAGCAGTACTTC.